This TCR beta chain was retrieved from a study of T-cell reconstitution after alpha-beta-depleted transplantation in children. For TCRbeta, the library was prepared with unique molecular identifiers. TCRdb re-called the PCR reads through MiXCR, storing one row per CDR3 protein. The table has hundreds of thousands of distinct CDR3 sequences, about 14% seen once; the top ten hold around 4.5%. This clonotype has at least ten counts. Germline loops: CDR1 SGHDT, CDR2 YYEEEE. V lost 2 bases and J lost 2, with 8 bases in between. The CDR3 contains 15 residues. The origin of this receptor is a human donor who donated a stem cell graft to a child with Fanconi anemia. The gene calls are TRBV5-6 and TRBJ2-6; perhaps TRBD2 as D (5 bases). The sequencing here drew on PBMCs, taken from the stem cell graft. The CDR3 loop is CASSFRGAGANVLTF. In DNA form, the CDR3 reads TGTGCCAGCAGCTTTCGGGGAGCTGGGGCCAACGTCCTGACTTTC.